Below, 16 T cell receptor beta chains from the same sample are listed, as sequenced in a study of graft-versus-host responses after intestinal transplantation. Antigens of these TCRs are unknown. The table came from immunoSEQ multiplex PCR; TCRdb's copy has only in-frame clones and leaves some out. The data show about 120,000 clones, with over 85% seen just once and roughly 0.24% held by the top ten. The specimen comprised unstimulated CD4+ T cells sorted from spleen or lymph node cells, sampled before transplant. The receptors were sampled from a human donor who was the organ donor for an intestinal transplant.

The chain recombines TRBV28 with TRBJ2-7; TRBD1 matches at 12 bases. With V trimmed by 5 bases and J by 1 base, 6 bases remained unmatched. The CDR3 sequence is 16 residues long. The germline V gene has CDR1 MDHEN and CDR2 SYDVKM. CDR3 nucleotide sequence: TGTGCCAGCAGTCCATTGGGACAGGGGGCTTCCTACGAGCAGTACTTC. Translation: CASSPLGQGASYEQYF.

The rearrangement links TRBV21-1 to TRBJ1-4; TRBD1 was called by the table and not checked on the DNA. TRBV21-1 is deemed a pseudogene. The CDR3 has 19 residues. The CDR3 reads CASSNTGDRGPTTNEKLFF. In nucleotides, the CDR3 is TGTGCCAGCAGCAACACGGGGGACAGGGGCCCGACAACTAATGAAAAACTGTTTTTT.

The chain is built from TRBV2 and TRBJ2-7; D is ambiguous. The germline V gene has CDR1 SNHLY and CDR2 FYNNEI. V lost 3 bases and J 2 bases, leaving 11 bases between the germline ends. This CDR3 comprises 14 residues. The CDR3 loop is CASSDAGEPYEQYF. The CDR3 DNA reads TGTGCCAGCAGTGACGCTGGCGAGCCCTACGAGCAGTACTTC.

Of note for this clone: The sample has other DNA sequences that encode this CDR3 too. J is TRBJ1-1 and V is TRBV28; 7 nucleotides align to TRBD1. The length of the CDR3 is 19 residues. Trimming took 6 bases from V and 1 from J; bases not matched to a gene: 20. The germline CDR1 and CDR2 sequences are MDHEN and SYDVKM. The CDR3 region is CASSQPTGQVPITNTEAFF. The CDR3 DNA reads TGTGCCAGCAGCCAACCCACCGGACAGGTACCCATAACGAACACTGAAGCTTTCTTT. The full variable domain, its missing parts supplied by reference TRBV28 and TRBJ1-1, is DVKVTQSSRYLVKRTGEKVFLECVQDMDHENMFWYRQDPGLGLRLIYFSYDVKMKEKGDIPEGYSVSREKKERFSLILESASTNQTSMYLCASSQPTGQVPITNTEAFFGQGTRLTVV.

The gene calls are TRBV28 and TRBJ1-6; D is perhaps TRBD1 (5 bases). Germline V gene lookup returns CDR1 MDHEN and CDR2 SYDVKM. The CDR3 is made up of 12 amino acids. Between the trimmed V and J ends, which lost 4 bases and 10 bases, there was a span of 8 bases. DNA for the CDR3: TGTGCCAGCAGTTCCGGGGGGTCACCCCTCCACTTT. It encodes CASSSGGSPLHF.

Here the CDR3 DNA reads TGTGCCAGCAGGAAGACTGACCAAGAGACCCAGTACTTC. Residues: CASRKTDQETQYF. The chain joins TRBV7-9 to TRBJ2-5; no clear D. The ends were cut back, 6 bases at V and 0 bases at J, with 8 bases in the middle. Germline CDR1 and CDR2: SEHNR and FQNEAQ (reference sequence). The CDR3 sequence is 13 residues long.

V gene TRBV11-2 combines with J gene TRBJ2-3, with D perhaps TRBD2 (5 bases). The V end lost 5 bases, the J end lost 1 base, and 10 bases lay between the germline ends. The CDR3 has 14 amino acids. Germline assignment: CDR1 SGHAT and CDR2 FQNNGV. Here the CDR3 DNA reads TGTGCCAGCAGCCGCGGACTTCGCACAGATACGCAGTATTTT. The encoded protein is CASSRGLRTDTQYF.

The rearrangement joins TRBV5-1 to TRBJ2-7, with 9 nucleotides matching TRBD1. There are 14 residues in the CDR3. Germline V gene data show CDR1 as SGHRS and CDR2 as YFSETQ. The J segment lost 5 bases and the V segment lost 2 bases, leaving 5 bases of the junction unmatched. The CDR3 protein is CASSLQGAGDEQYF. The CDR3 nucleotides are TGCGCCAGCAGCTTACAGGGGGCCGGGGACGAGCAGTACTTC.

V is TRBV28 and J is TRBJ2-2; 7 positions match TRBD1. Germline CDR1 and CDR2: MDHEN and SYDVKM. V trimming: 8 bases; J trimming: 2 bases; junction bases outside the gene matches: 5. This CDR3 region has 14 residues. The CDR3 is CASLTGLNTGELFF. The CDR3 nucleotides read TGTGCCAGCCTGACAGGGTTAAACACCGGGGAGCTGTTTTTT.

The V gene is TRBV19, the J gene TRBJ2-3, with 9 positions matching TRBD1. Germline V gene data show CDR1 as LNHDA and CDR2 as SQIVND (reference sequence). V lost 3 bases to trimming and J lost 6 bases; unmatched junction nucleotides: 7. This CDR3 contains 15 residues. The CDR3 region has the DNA TGTGCCAGTAGTATCGAACAGGGGACAGGGGATACGCAGTATTTT. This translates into CASSIEQGTGDTQYF. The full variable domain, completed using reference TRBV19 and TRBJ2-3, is DGGITQSPKYLFRKEGQNVTLSCEQNLNHDAMYWYRQDPGQGLRLIYYSQIVNDFQKGDIAEGYSVSREKKESFPLTVTSAQKNPTAFYLCASSIEQGTGDTQYFGPGTRLTVL.

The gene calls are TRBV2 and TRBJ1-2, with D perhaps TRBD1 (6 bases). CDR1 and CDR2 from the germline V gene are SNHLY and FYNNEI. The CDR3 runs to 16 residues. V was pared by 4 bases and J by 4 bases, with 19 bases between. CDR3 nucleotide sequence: TGTGCCAGCAGTGTCGAGGGAAACAGGGCGAGCTATGGCTACACCTTC. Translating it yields CASSVEGNRASYGYTF.

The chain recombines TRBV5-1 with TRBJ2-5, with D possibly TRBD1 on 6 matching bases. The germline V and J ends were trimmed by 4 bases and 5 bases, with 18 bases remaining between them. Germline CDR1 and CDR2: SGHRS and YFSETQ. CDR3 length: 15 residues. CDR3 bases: TGCGCCAGCAGCAACTCACAGGGTCGGATGGAGACCCAGTACTTC. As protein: CASSNSQGRMETQYF.

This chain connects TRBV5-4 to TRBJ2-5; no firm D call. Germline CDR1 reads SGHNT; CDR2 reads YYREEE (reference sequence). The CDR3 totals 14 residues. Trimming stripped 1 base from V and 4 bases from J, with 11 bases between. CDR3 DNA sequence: TGTGCCAGCAGCTTGAGGACGCACGGAGAGACCCAGTACTTC. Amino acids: CASSLRTHGETQYF.

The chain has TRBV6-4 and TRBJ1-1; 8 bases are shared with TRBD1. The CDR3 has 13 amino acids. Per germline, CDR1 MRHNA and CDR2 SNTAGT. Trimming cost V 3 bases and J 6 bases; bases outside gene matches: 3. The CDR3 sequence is CASSDSGGAEAFF. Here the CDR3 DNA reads TGTGCCAGCAGTGATTCAGGGGGCGCTGAAGCTTTCTTT.

CDR3 coding DNA: TGTGCCAGCAGTTACGGGGCAGGGGCCCTCACAGATACGCAGTATTTT. Its translation: CASSYGAGALTDTQYF. This rearrangement joins TRBV6-5 to TRBJ2-3, with D possibly being TRBD1 (6 bases). The CDR3 runs 16 residues. V lost 2 bases, J lost 2 bases, and 14 bases lay in between. The germline V gene has CDR1 MNHEY and CDR2 SVGAGI.

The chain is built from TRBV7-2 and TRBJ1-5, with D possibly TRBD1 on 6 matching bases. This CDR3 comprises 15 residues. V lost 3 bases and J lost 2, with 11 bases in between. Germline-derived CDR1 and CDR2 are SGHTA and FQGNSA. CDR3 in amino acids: CASSFVGGGNQPQHF. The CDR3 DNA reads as TGTGCCAGCAGCTTTGTAGGGGGAGGCAATCAGCCCCAGCATTTT.